One TCR beta chain is described in this entry. Its ends do not fully match the called genes, so a read error is possible. Total RNA (approximately 500 ng) served as template for TCR beta cDNA synthesis primed by a constant-region primer. Libraries covering TCR beta were generated through three nested multiplex PCR rounds (using a slightly modified ARM-PCR). TCRdb itself ran the multiplex PCR reads through MiXCR, one entry per CDR3 protein. The data show tens of thousands of distinct CDR3 sequences, with roughly 77% seen just once and roughly a quarter held by the top ten. The data stem from a study of tumor-infiltrating lymphocytes in primary liver carcinoma. Taking roughly 18-32 mg of unsorted bulk tissue, the authors co-extracted RNA and DNA. This receptor was taken from a man aged 40-49 years with primary liver carcinoma and hepatitis B virus infection. Specimen: liver tumor tissue from sampling region 3. Subset indicated: tumor region T3, left-lateral pole.

The CDR3 bases are TGTGTCAGCAGCCTGACAGGGCTCAGAGGGTATAGCGATCAGCCCCAGCATTTT. This translates into CVSSLTGLRGYSDQPQHF. The V call is TRBV2, the J call TRBJ1-5; 7 bases line up with TRBD1. This CDR3 contains 18 residues. Germline values: CDR1 SNHLY, CDR2 FYNNEI.